The 10 T cell receptor beta chains below come from one sample, sequenced in a study of response to subunit inactivated influenza vaccine. TCRdb passed the RT-PCR reads through MiXCR, listing each CDR3 protein once. The table includes around 760,000 distinct CDR3 sequences, approximately 14% detected once. The source was PBMCs from blood, collected 14 days before vaccination. These receptor sequences come from a man between 45 and 60 years old who received an inactivated influenza vaccine.

The gene calls are TRBV7-2 and TRBJ2-3; tentatively, D is TRBD1 (5 bases). Deletions cut 6 bases from V and 13 bases from J, with 26 bases between. The V gene's germline CDR1 is SGHTA and CDR2 FQGNSA. There are 15 residues in the CDR3. For the CDR3, the DNA is TGTGCCAGCAGAGACGGACATCCTTTAAGACACATTGAGTATTTT. Translated, it gives CASRDGHPLRHIEYF. Full variable domain (remainder filled in from reference TRBV7-2 and TRBJ2-3): GAGVSQSPSNKVTEKGKDVELRCDPISGHTALYWYRQSLGQGLEFLIYFQGNSAPDKSGLPSDRFSAERTGGSVSTLTIQRTQQEDSAVYLCASRDGHPLRHIEYFGPGTRLTVL.

The chain employs TRBV5-5 and TRBJ2-3, with 7 positions matching TRBD1. The V segment lost 4 bases and the J segment 5 bases; nucleotides outside the gene matches: 10. Germline V gives CDR1 SGHKS, CDR2 YYEKEE (reference sequence). The CDR3 has 15 amino acids. In nucleotides, the CDR3 is TGTGCCAGCAGCACGGACAGGAACCGAGGAGATACGCAGTATTTT. Its translation is CASSTDRNRGDTQYF.

This clonotype was observed a handful of times. This chain joins TRBV6-2 or TRBV6-3 and TRBJ2-7; D may be TRBD1 or TRBD2 (5 bases each). Deletions cut 0 bases from V and 3 bases from J, with 15 bases between. The CDR3 extends over 16 amino acids. The germline CDR1 and CDR2 sequences are MNHEY and SVGEGT. The CDR3 DNA is TGTGCCAGCAGTTACTCGTCCGGGACCTTTGACTACGAGCAGTACTTC. Translating it yields CASSYSSGTFDYEQYF.

This clonotype was detected a few times. V usage is TRBV7-3 and J usage is TRBJ2-5; 9 bases align to TRBD2. The CDR3 length is 16 residues. Germline V gene lookup returns CDR1 SGHTA and CDR2 FQGTGA. V was pared by 2 bases and J by 4 bases, with 8 bases of the junction left unmatched. The CDR3 is CASSLGAGGMTETQYF. CDR3 DNA sequence: TGTGCCAGCAGCTTAGGAGCGGGAGGAATGACAGAGACCCAGTACTTC.

This chain connects TRBV20-1 to TRBJ2-1; D call uncertain. Trimming cost V 3 bases and J 5 bases, with 14 bases left between them. The CDR3 contains 14 residues. The germline CDR1 and CDR2 sequences are DFQATT and SNEGSKA (reference sequence). The CDR3 region is CSASGIPFDNEQFF. The CDR3, as DNA: TGCAGTGCTAGTGGCATCCCGTTTGACAATGAGCAGTTCTTC.

V is TRBV29-1 and J is TRBJ1-5; D remains unclear. Per germline, CDR1 SQVTM and CDR2 ANQGSEA. Trimming pared 6 bases from V and 3 bases from J, leaving 12 bases between. The CDR3 has 13 residues. DNA for the CDR3: TGCAGCGTCGCTGGGGAGATCAATCAGCCCCAGCATTTT. This codes for CSVAGEINQPQHF.

Remarks on this clonotype: The conserved final phenylalanine or tryptophan is absent from the CDR3, which likely points to a read error. CDR3 DNA sequence: TGTGCCAGCAGTTATTCTAGACGACGGAACACTGAAGCTTTCCTT. It codes for CASSYSRRRNTEAFL. The rearrangement uses TRBV6-5 and TRBJ1-1; D is uncertain. The CDR3 consists of 15 residues. CDR1 and CDR2 from the germline V gene are MNHEY and SVGAGI. Trimming took off 3 bases at V and 1 base at J, with 12 bases between the two ends.

This rearrangement joins TRBV20-1 to TRBJ2-7; 7 nucleotides align to TRBD2. The CDR3 has 14 residues. CDR1 DFQATT and CDR2 SNEGSKA come from the germline V gene (reference sequence). J gave up 4 bases and V 3 bases, and 9 bases lay outside the gene matches. CDR3 loop: CSASQRGIRYEQYF. CDR3 DNA sequence: TGCAGTGCTAGCCAGCGGGGAATCCGGTACGAGCAGTACTTC.

This clonotype was recorded a few times. J is TRBJ2-2 and V is TRBV6-4, with TRBD1 identical over 7 bases. The CDR3 totals 13 residues. Germline CDR1 and CDR2: MRHNA and SNTAGT. Trimming at V came to 10 bases and at J to 4 bases, leaving 6 bases not matched to a gene. In DNA form, the CDR3 reads TGTGCCATCCAGGGGGACAGCACCGGGGAGCTGTTTTTT. Translating it yields CAIQGDSTGELFF.

This clonotype showed up many times. This chain connects TRBV4-3 to TRBJ2-3; D is unresolved. Trimming pared 2 bases from V and 0 bases from J, leaving 9 bases between. This CDR3 contains 15 residues. Germline V gives CDR1 LGHNA, CDR2 YSLEER. The CDR3 DNA is TGCGCCAGCAGCCAACCAGATCTTAGCACAGATACGCAGTATTTT. It translates to CASSQPDLSTDTQYF.